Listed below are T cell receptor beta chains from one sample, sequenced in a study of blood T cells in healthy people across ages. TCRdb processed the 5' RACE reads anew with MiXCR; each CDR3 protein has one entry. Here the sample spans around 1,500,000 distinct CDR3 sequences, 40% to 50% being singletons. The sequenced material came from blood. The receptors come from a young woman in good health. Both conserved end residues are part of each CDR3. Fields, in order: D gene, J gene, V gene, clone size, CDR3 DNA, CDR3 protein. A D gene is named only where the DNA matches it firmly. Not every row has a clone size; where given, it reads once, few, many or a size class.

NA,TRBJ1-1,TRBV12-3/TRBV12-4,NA,TGTGCCAGCAGCGGTGGAGGAATGGGGTGGACTGAAGCTTTCTTT,CASSGGGMGWTEAFF
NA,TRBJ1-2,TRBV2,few,TGTGCCAGCAGTGACGGAACCTACACCTTC,CASSDGTYTF
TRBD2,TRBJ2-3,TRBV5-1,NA,TGCGCCAGCAGCTTGGGGCAGGGTAAGCGGGGCCCAGATACGCAGTATTTT,CASSLGQGKRGPDTQYF
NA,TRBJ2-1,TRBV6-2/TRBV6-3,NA,TGTGCCAGCCGAACCGGGACGAGCGGCCCAAGGGAGCAGTTCTTC,CASRTGTSGPREQFF
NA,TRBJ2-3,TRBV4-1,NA,TGCGCCAGCAGCCCCCTGGGCCTGGAAGATACGCAGTATTTT,CASSPLGLEDTQYF
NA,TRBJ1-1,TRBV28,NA,TGTGCCAGCAGCTCCCCGGGGGGGAAGAACACTGAAGCTTTCTTT,CASSSPGGKNTEAFF
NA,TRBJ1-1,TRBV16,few,TGTGCCAGTAGCCCTTCACGGGGCTTGAACACTGAAGCTTTCTTT,CASSPSRGLNTEAFF
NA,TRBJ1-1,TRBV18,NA,TGTGCCAGCTCACTACAGGAGACTGAAGCTTTCTTT,CASSLQETEAFF
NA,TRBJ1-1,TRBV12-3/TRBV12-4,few,TGTGCCAGCAGTTGGGCGGGGGGGGCTGGAAGTGAAGCTTTCTTT,CASSWAGGAGSEAFF
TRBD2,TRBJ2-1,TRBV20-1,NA,TGCAGTGCTAGATACCTAGCGGGAGGGAAAAATGAGCAGTTCTTC,CSARYLAGGKNEQFF
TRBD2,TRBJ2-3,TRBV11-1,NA,TGTGCCAGCAGCTTTCCCCTAGCGGGAGGGACATCCACAGATACGCAGTATTTT,CASSFPLAGGTSTDTQYF
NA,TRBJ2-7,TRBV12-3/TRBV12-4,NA,TGTGCCAGCAGTTCCTACGGGTCCCCACCCAGCGAGCAGTACTTC,CASSSYGSPPSEQYF
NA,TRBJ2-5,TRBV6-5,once,TGTGCCAGCAGTTACGTCGGTCTAAGCCAAGAGACCCAGTACTTC,CASSYVGLSQETQYF
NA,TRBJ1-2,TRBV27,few,TGTGCCAGCAGTTTACTCAGGGACGACTATGGCTACACCTTC,CASSLLRDDYGYTF
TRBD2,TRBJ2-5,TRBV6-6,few,TGTGCCAGCAGTTCGACGCAGGGACTATACCAAGAGACCCAGTACTTC,CASSSTQGLYQETQYF
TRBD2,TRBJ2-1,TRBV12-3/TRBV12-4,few,TGTGCCAGCAGTTCCCCGACTAGCGGTTCGGGGGACAATGAGCAGTTCTTC,CASSSPTSGSGDNEQFF
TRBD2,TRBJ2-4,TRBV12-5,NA,TGTGCTAGTGGTCTGCGACTAGCGGGAGCCCCTAATGTCAAAAACATTCAGTACTTC,CASGLRLAGAPNVKNIQYF
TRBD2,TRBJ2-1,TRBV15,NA,TGTGCCACCAGCAGAGACCCTAGCGGCGGTGGGCAGTTCTTC,CATSRDPSGGGQFF
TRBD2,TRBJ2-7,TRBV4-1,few,TGCGCCAGCAGCCAAGGGACTAGCGCCCTACTAGGGCAGTACTTC,CASSQGTSALLGQYF
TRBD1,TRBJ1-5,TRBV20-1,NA,TGCAGTGCGCCCGGGACAGGACAAAATCAGCCCCAGCATTTT,CSAPGTGQNQPQHF
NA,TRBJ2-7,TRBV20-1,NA,TGCAGTGCCGGGGACCCTGGGGTGGCATCTTACGAGCAGTACTTC,CSAGDPGVASYEQYF
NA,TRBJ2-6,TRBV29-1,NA,TGCAGCGTCCCCCGGGGGACTGGTGAGGCCAACGTCCTGACTTTC,CSVPRGTGEANVLTF
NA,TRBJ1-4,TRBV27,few,TGTGCCAGCAGTTTCTTCCCGGGACAAGAAAAACTGTTTTTT,CASSFFPGQEKLFF
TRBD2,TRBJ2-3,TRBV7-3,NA,TGTGCCAGCACCGTAAGCGGGGGGGGCACAGATACGCAGTATTTT,CASTVSGGGTDTQYF